The clone carrying this T cell receptor (beta chain) was counted between two and nine times. The data originate from a study of CD8+CD57+ T cells in acquired aplastic anemia. The TCR beta profiling, which covered VDJ combination and CDR3 sequence, was carried out using genomic DNA as the template. From the reads, TCRdb called clonotypes with MiXCR, one entry per CDR3 protein. The sample records hundreds of thousands of distinct CDR3 sequences, approximately 33% being singletons. CDR3 size: 17 residues. The germline V and J ends were trimmed by 2 bases and 1 base, with 17 bases remaining between them. Germline assignment: CDR1 SGHVS and CDR2 FNYEAQ. By flow cytometry, patients selected for sequencing had shown an expansion of CD8+CD57+ cells.

The gene calls are TRBV7-6 and TRBJ2-5; D gene ambiguous. The sequence was collected from a human donor with aplastic anemia. Material for sequencing was sorted CD4+, CD8+, or CD8+CD57+ T cells (not recorded which) from PBMCs. CDR3 sequence reads: CASSLPSLSSGQETQYF. The DNA for the CDR3 is TGTGCCAGCAGCTTACCATCTCTTTCGAGTGGCCAAGAGACCCAGTACTTC.